Below are 26 T cell receptor beta chains sequenced from a single sample in a study of cytomegalovirus exposure and HLA in healthy donors. Only in-frame clones appear in the TCRdb table, and some are missing; sequencing was by immunoSEQ multiplex PCR. The sample carries more than 65,000 clones, roughly 93% recorded once. The sequencing sample was made of PBMCs. These receptors were taken from a young man in good health and CMV-seronegative.

The rearrangement uses TRBV30 and TRBJ1-2; TRBD1 matches 9 bases. Germline values: CDR1 GTSNPN, CDR2 SVGIG (reference sequence). V was pared by 2 bases and J by 5 bases, with 9 bases of the junction left unmatched. The CDR3 loop spans 15 amino acids. CDR3 in DNA: TGTGCCTGGAGTCAAACTTGGACAGGGGCTTATGGCTACACCTTC. Its protein is CAWSQTWTGAYGYTF.

The chain uses TRBV28 and TRBJ1-4; 9 bases fit TRBD1. J lost 8 bases, V lost 5 bases, and 6 bases had no gene match. The CDR3 runs to 14 residues. CDR1 MDHEN and CDR2 SYDVKM come from the germline V gene. DNA for the CDR3: TGTGCCAGCAGTACAGGGGGCGTAGGAGAAAAACTGTTTTTT. It yields the protein CASSTGGVGEKLFF.

The chain recombines TRBV4-2 with TRBJ2-3, with a possible D match to TRBD1 (5 bases). V was trimmed by 1 base and J by 5 bases, leaving 10 bases between them. CDR1 is LGHNA, CDR2 YNFKEQ, per germline. The CDR3 sequence is 14 residues long. CDR3 sequence: CASSQVGHLDTQYF. DNA of the CDR3: TGTGCCAGCAGCCAAGTAGGACATCTAGATACGCAGTATTTT.

V usage is TRBV10-3 and J usage is TRBJ2-5, with 8 bases identical to TRBD2. The trim removed 4 bases at V and 4 bases at J, leaving 11 bases unmatched. Germline lookup yields CDR1 ENHRY and CDR2 SYGVKD. The CDR3 contains 16 residues. The CDR3 sequence is CAISATGGPAGETQYF. In nucleotides, the CDR3 is TGTGCCATCAGTGCAACGGGGGGGCCGGCAGGAGAGACCCAGTACTTC.

The rearrangement uses TRBV28 and TRBJ1-1; a possible D gene is TRBD1 (6 bases). Trimming removed 2 bases from V and 8 bases from J, with 9 bases in between. The germline V gene has CDR1 MDHEN and CDR2 SYDVKM. This CDR3 contains 12 residues. CDR3 sequence: CASSLRQAEAFF. The CDR3 DNA reads TGTGCCAGCAGTTTACGACAGGCGGAAGCTTTCTTT.

This chain joins TRBV10-1 and TRBJ2-5; tentative D call: TRBD2 (6 bases). Germline CDR1 WNHNN, CDR2 SYGVQD (reference sequence). The CDR3 is 14 amino acids. The V end lost 5 bases, the J end lost 3 bases, and 13 bases lay between the germline ends. The DNA for the CDR3 is TGCGCCAGCAGTTTGCGGGGCCGGGAAGAGACCCAGTACTTC. Its protein is CASSLRGREETQYF.

The V and J genes are TRBV25-1 and TRBJ1-1; the D is unclear. The CDR3 totals 14 residues. Germline-derived CDR1 and CDR2 are MGHDK and SYGVNS. V gave up 5 bases and J gave up 4 bases, with 14 bases separating them. CDR3 in amino acids: CASSRPGGLTEAFF. The CDR3 DNA sequence: TGTGCCAGCAGTCGACCGGGAGGCCTCACTGAAGCTTTCTTT.

The chain links TRBV2 to TRBJ1-4, with TRBD1 identical over 9 bases. Germline assignment: CDR1 SNHLY and CDR2 FYNNEI. The CDR3 totals 12 residues. V shed 6 bases and J 9 bases; nucleotides not matched to a gene: 2. The CDR3 reads CASRGTGQKLFF. Written as DNA, the CDR3 is TGTGCCAGCAGGGGGACAGGGCAAAAACTGTTTTTT.

This clone was recorded only once. The chain recombines TRBV18 with TRBJ2-7; 11 bases fit TRBD2. Per the germline V gene, CDR1 is KGHSH and CDR2 is LQKENI. With V trimmed by 3 bases and J by 3 bases, 7 bases remained unmatched. This CDR3 contains 16 residues. In DNA, the CDR3 is TGTGCCAGCTCACCCTACACTAGCGGGAGAGTCTACGAGCAGTACTTC. Protein sequence: CASSPYTSGRVYEQYF.

The chain links TRBV6-5 to TRBJ2-7, with 7 bases aligning to TRBD1. The CDR3 loop spans 15 amino acids. Trimming cost V 6 bases and J 1 base; bases outside gene matches: 9. Germline CDR1 and CDR2: MNHEY and SVGAGI. The CDR3 here is CASRTRTGPSYEQYF. As DNA, the CDR3 is TGTGCCAGCAGAACCCGGACAGGTCCATCCTACGAGCAGTACTTC.

This clone was seen once. This chain connects TRBV27 to TRBJ2-1; TRBD2 matches 9 bases. This CDR3 spans 17 amino acids. CDR1 is MNHEY and CDR2 is SMNVEV in the germline V gene (reference sequence). V dropped 1 base and J dropped 2; count of bases not matched to a gene: 6. Written as DNA, the CDR3 is TGTGCCAGCAGTTTATTTCCCAGCGGGGGGACCTACAATGAGCAGTTCTTC. It yields the protein CASSLFPSGGTYNEQFF.

This chain uses TRBV7-2 with TRBJ2-3; D is ambiguous. V gave up 5 bases and J gave up 2 bases, with 23 bases separating them. The CDR3 totals 18 residues. Germline CDR1 is SGHTA and CDR2 is FQGNSA. The CDR3 loop reads CASSPLWRKKQNTDTQYF. The CDR3 DNA reads TGTGCCAGCAGCCCCCTATGGCGGAAAAAACAAAACACAGATACGCAGTATTTT.

The chain combines TRBV18 with TRBJ1-2; 10 nucleotides line up with TRBD1. Germline loops: CDR1 KGHSH, CDR2 LQKENI. CDR3 size: 16 residues. The V and J ends lost 3 bases and 5 bases, in that order; junction bases with no gene match: 9. CDR3 amino acids: CASSPPGTGAIYGYTF. The CDR3 nucleotides are TGTGCCAGCTCACCTCCCGGGACAGGGGCAATTTATGGCTACACCTTC.

The V gene is TRBV27, the J gene TRBJ1-5; perhaps TRBD1 as D (5 bases). CDR1 is MNHEY, CDR2 SMNVEV, per germline (reference sequence). Trimming took 5 bases from V and 2 from J, leaving 19 bases between them. The CDR3 runs 17 residues. CDR3 loop: CASSHDRALYGNQPQHF. The CDR3 nucleotides are TGTGCCAGCAGTCACGACAGAGCCCTATACGGCAATCAGCCCCAGCATTTT.

The genes are TRBV7-9 and TRBJ1-2; D gene unclear. Trimming shortened V by 10 bases and J by 0 bases, and 15 bases separated the two germline ends. The CDR3 extends over 14 amino acids. The germline V gene has CDR1 SEHNR and CDR2 FQNEAQ (reference sequence). The CDR3 region has the DNA TGTGCCAACCACATGACACCAGCTAACTATGGCTACACCTTC. It is translated as CANHMTPANYGYTF.

The chain couples TRBV7-2 to TRBJ2-5; 13 nucleotides align to TRBD2. The CDR3 has 16 residues. J gave up 5 bases and V 5 bases, and 8 bases lay outside the gene matches. The V gene's germline CDR1 is SGHTA and CDR2 FQGNSA. CDR3 amino acids: CASSVRLAGGLETQYF. DNA of the CDR3: TGTGCCAGCAGCGTACGACTAGCGGGGGGATTGGAGACCCAGTACTTC.

J is TRBJ1-2 and V is TRBV6-1; 10 bases are shared with TRBD1. With 4 bases clipped from V and 5 bases from J, the junction kept 4 bases outside the gene matches. Per germline, CDR1 MNHNS and CDR2 SASEGT. The CDR3 consists of 14 residues. The CDR3 region has the DNA TGTGCCAGCAGTGGGGGACAGGGGTTATATGGCTACACCTTC. Amino acids: CASSGGQGLYGYTF.

The chain couples TRBV7-8 to TRBJ1-3; no firm D call. In germline, CDR1 is SGHVS, CDR2 FQNEAQ. The CDR3 runs to 14 residues. The V end lost 3 bases, the J end lost 0 bases, and 6 bases lay between the germline ends. The CDR3 region has the DNA TGTGCCAGCAGCTTTCTGAGCTCTGGAAACACCATATATTTT. It encodes CASSFLSSGNTIYF.

V usage is TRBV11-2 and J usage is TRBJ2-2; D is undetermined. The CDR3 contains 14 residues. Germline CDR1 and CDR2: SGHAT and FQNNGV. V lost 5 bases and J lost 3, with 10 bases in between. The CDR3 coding sequence is TGTGCCAGCAGCCCTAGGAAGGACACCGGGGAGCTGTTTTTT. It is translated as CASSPRKDTGELFF.

The chain couples TRBV20-1 to TRBJ2-3, with D possibly matching TRBD2 (6 bases). Germline-derived CDR1 and CDR2 are DFQATT and SNEGSKA (reference sequence). V lost 6 bases, J lost 9 bases, and 10 bases lay in between. This CDR3 comprises 10 residues. In nucleotides, the CDR3 is TGCAGTGCCTCGGGAGAGACGCAGTATTTT. Translating it yields CSASGETQYF.

V is TRBV7-2 and J is TRBJ1-5; no clear D gene. Germline V gene data show CDR1 as SGHTA and CDR2 as FQGNSA. Trimming stripped 3 bases from V and 0 bases from J, with 6 bases between. There are 14 residues in the CDR3. The CDR3 region has the DNA TGTGCCAGCAGCTTCTTACATAGCAATCAGCCCCAGCATTTT. This sequence encodes CASSFLHSNQPQHF. Complete variable domain (other parts from reference TRBV7-2 and TRBJ1-5): GAGVSQSPSNKVTEKGKDVELRCDPISGHTALYWYRQSLGQGLEFLIYFQGNSAPDKSGLPSDRFSAERTGGSVSTLTIQRTQQEDSAVYLCASSFLHSNQPQHFGDGTRLSIL.

V gene TRBV18 combines with J gene TRBJ2-5; TRBD1 aligns across 10 bases. Per the germline V gene, CDR1 is KGHSH and CDR2 is LQKENI. V was pared by 4 bases and J by 5 bases, with 7 bases of the junction left unmatched. This CDR3 spans 15 amino acids. The CDR3 here is CASSLGTGVTETQYF. CDR3 DNA sequence: TGTGCCAGCTCACTGGGGACAGGGGTTACGGAGACCCAGTACTTC. The full variable domain, completed using reference TRBV18 and TRBJ2-5, is NAGVMQNPRHLVRRRGQEARLRCSPMKGHSHVYWYRQLPEEGLKFMVYLQKENIIDESGMPKERFSAEFPKEGPSILRIQQVVRGDSAAYFCASSLGTGVTETQYFGPGTRLLVL.

The chain joins TRBV14 to TRBJ1-1; a possible D gene is TRBD1 (5 bases). Germline V gene sequence: CDR1 SGHDN, CDR2 FVKESK. The CDR3 spans 17 residues. V was clipped by 4 bases and J by 4 bases, with 22 bases between them. CDR3 DNA sequence: TGTGCCAGCAGCCCCCCGGGACTCCCTTCCAAGAGCACTGAAGCTTTCTTT. It is translated as CASSPPGLPSKSTEAFF.

The rearrangement joins TRBV7-2 to TRBJ2-1; D is possibly TRBD1 (6 bases). The CDR3 loop spans 17 amino acids. The V gene's germline CDR1 is SGHTA and CDR2 FQGNSA. V lost 5 bases, J lost 3 bases, and 20 bases lay in between. CDR3: CASSQRPSDRNYNEQFF. CDR3 nucleotide sequence: TGTGCCAGCAGCCAACGCCCCTCCGACAGGAACTACAATGAGCAGTTCTTC.

This chain joins TRBV25-1 and TRBJ2-7; TRBD2 matches 13 bases. Trimming took 2 bases from V and 3 from J; bases not matched to a gene: 7. CDR1 and CDR2 from the germline V gene are MGHDK and SYGVNS. This CDR3 contains 17 residues. The CDR3 region has the DNA TGTGCCAGCAGTGAAGGACTAGCGGGGGTAACTTTCTACGAGCAGTACTTC. Protein: CASSEGLAGVTFYEQYF.

The chain couples TRBV7-9 to TRBJ1-1; 7 bases match TRBD1. The CDR3 extends over 15 amino acids. Germline lookup yields CDR1 SEHNR and CDR2 FQNEAQ (reference sequence). With V trimmed by 5 bases and J by 5 bases, 11 bases remained unmatched. DNA of the CDR3: TGTGCCAGCAGCCCCGGGACAGACTGGGGTACTGAAGCTTTCTTT. Translating it yields CASSPGTDWGTEAFF.